This passage covers 13 T cell receptor beta chains from one sample sequenced in a study of long-term antiretroviral therapy in people with HIV. A v3.0 immunoSEQ assay was performed at survey level. TCRdb keeps only in-frame clones here, not all; method: immunoSEQ multiplex PCR. The sample includes 20,000 or so clones, more than 75% seen only once; the top ten take over 9.5%. Sample: unsorted PBMCs, taken 0.5 years after starting antiretroviral therapy. The origin of the receptors is a man in his forties with HIV.

The chain couples TRBV30 to TRBJ2-2; no clear D. Trimming removed 1 base from V and 3 bases from J, with 15 bases in between. The CDR3 is 16 residues long. Germline CDR1 and CDR2: GTSNPN and SVGIG (reference sequence). The CDR3 here is CAWSARQLGYTGELFF. The DNA of the CDR3 is TGTGCCTGGAGTGCTCGGCAGTTGGGTTACACCGGGGAGCTGTTTTTT.

V and J are TRBV6-5 and TRBJ1-2; TRBD1 matches at 7 bases. V shed 7 bases and J 4 bases; nucleotides not matched to a gene: 6. The CDR3 is 13 amino acids. Germline assignment: CDR1 MNHEY and CDR2 SVGAGI. For the CDR3, the DNA is TGTGCCAGCAATAGGGGGCAAGGCTATGGCTACACCTTC. The encoded protein is CASNRGQGYGYTF.

V gene TRBV7-8 combines with J gene TRBJ2-7, with D perhaps being TRBD1 or TRBD2 (6 bases each). Germline-derived CDR1 and CDR2 are SGHVS and FQNEAQ. V lost 5 bases and J lost 5, with 13 bases in between. The CDR3 covers 13 residues. The CDR3, as DNA: TGTGCCAGCAGCCATAGAGGGGGGAACGAGCAGTACTTC. It translates to CASSHRGGNEQYF.

The chain uses TRBV5-4 and TRBJ1-3; D ambiguous. In germline, CDR1 is SGHNT, CDR2 YYREEE (reference sequence). V dropped 2 bases and J dropped 0 bases, with 12 bases sitting between them. The CDR3 loop spans 16 amino acids. CDR3 bases: TGTGCCAGCAGCTTTTTTGGCAGCAGCTCTGGAAACACCATATATTTT. Translated, it gives CASSFFGSSSGNTIYF.

The rearrangement uses TRBV29-1 and TRBJ1-1, with TRBD1 as a possible D gene (5 bases). Trimming removed 2 bases from V and 10 bases from J, with 17 bases in between. The CDR3 sequence is 13 residues long. Germline CDR1 SQVTM, CDR2 ANQGSEA. CDR3 DNA sequence: TGCAGCGTTGAACCCAGGGCGGGGAGTGGAGCTTTCTTT. Translation gives CSVEPRAGSGAFF.

The chain uses TRBV10-2 and TRBJ1-1; maybe TRBD1 (5 bases). CDR3 size: 13 residues. Trimming stripped 5 bases from V and 5 bases from J, with 12 bases between. Germline V gene lookup returns CDR1 WSHSY and CDR2 SAAADI. The CDR3 here is CASSPGGRTEAFF. Written as DNA, the CDR3 is TGCGCCAGCAGTCCGGGGGGACGGACTGAAGCTTTCTTT.

The chain couples TRBV27 to TRBJ2-6; tentatively, D is TRBD1 or TRBD2 (6 bases each). With 11 bases removed from V and 3 bases from J, the gap between germline ends came to 17 bases. Germline values: CDR1 MNHEY, CDR2 SMNVEV (reference sequence). The CDR3 covers 15 residues. The CDR3 here is CAEGGGEYGANVLTF. The CDR3 coding sequence is TGTGCCGAGGGGGGCGGCGAATATGGGGCCAACGTCCTGACTTTC.

V is TRBV5-4 and J is TRBJ2-1; D is unresolved. V lost 5 bases and J 9 bases, leaving 15 bases between the germline ends. This CDR3 has 13 residues. Germline-derived CDR1 and CDR2 are SGHNT and YYREEE (reference sequence). CDR3 in DNA: TGTGCCAGCAGTTTCAACCCCGGAAGTGAGCAGTTCTTC. It is translated as CASSFNPGSEQFF.

The chain joins TRBV4-2 to TRBJ2-5; D is ambiguous. The CDR3 is 15 amino acids. The germline V gene has CDR1 LGHNA and CDR2 YNFKEQ. V dropped 0 bases and J dropped 2 bases, with 10 bases sitting between them. The CDR3 loop is CASSQDQAAQETQYF. The CDR3 DNA sequence: TGTGCCAGCAGCCAAGATCAGGCGGCACAAGAGACCCAGTACTTC.

This sequence joins TRBV2 and TRBJ2-1, with TRBD1 matching over 8 bases. CDR1 and CDR2 from the germline V gene are SNHLY and FYNNEI. The length of the CDR3 is 16 residues. The ends lost 7 bases at V and 7 bases at J; junction bases unmatched: 15. CDR3 amino acids: CASIQGATSTLNEQFF. In DNA form, the CDR3 reads TGTGCCAGCATCCAGGGGGCCACTTCTACACTTAATGAGCAGTTCTTC.

This sequence joins TRBV27 and TRBJ2-3; perhaps TRBD2 as D (5 bases). The CDR3 has 14 amino acids. Germline loops: CDR1 MNHEY, CDR2 SMNVEV (reference sequence). V was clipped by 6 bases and J by 4 bases, with 14 bases between them. The CDR3 coding sequence is TGTGCCAGCAGAACGGGGTATGGGGCAGATACGCAGTATTTT. Amino acids: CASRTGYGADTQYF.

The J gene is TRBJ1-5, the V gene TRBV5-1, with a possible D match to TRBD1 (5 bases). There are 13 residues in the CDR3. The V end was cut by 5 bases, the J end by 7 bases, with 13 bases between. Germline lookup yields CDR1 SGHRS and CDR2 YFSETQ. The CDR3 spells CASRRERDQPQHF. The CDR3 DNA follows: TGCGCCAGCAGAAGGGAGCGGGACCAGCCCCAGCATTTT.

The chain recombines TRBV6-1 with TRBJ1-6, with 8 bases identical to TRBD1. The junction had 2 bases not matched to a gene; V was cut back by 7 bases and J by 6 bases. Germline V gene lookup returns CDR1 MNHNS and CDR2 SASEGT. CDR3 length: 13 residues. CDR3 residues: CASMTGVNSPLHF. DNA for the CDR3: TGTGCCAGCATGACAGGGGTTAATTCACCCCTCCACTTT.